The 16 T cell receptor beta chains in this list originate from one sample, sequenced in a study of cytomegalovirus exposure and HLA in healthy donors. Sequencing used immunoSEQ multiplex PCR; TCRdb keeps in-frame clones, though not all of them. This table holds some 140,000 clones, around 84% found once. The sequencing sample was made of PBMCs. These receptors were collected from a human donor in good health.

The rearrangement uses TRBV4-3 and TRBJ2-1; maybe TRBD1 (6 bases). The V and J ends lost 3 bases and 3 bases respectively, with 12 bases between them. CDR1 and CDR2 from the germline V gene are LGHNA and YSLEER. This CDR3 region has 15 residues. CDR3 sequence reads: CASSHETGLYNEQFF. CDR3 bases: TGCGCCAGCAGCCATGAAACAGGGCTCTACAATGAGCAGTTCTTC.

This chain links TRBV7-3 with TRBJ2-1; 11 nucleotides match TRBD2. The CDR3 loop spans 16 amino acids. V shed 3 bases and J 4 bases; nucleotides not matched to a gene: 5. The V gene's germline CDR1 is SGHTA and CDR2 FQGTGA. For the CDR3, the DNA is TGTGCCAGCAGCTTCGATAGCGGGGGGGCTTACAATGAGCAGTTCTTC. This gives the protein CASSFDSGGAYNEQFF.

The chain has TRBV7-9 and TRBJ2-7; 7 bases are a match to TRBD2. This CDR3 region has 16 residues. The germline V gene encodes CDR1 SEHNR and CDR2 FQNEAQ (reference sequence). The V gene end was trimmed by 5 bases and the J gene end by 4 bases; junction bases not matched to a gene: 14. CDR3 in DNA: TGTGCCAGCAGCCCCGGGTGGAGGGAGGGCCTTTACGAGCAGTACTTC. It is translated as CASSPGWREGLYEQYF.

CDR3 sequence: CASSLAETGRGEAFF. The CDR3 nucleotides are TGTGCCAGCAGCTTAGCCGAGACAGGGCGAGGTGAAGCTTTCTTT. The chain couples TRBV7-6 to TRBJ1-1, with 7 bases lining up with TRBD1. The J segment lost 7 bases and the V segment lost 0 bases, leaving 8 bases of the junction unmatched. The germline V gene has CDR1 SGHVS and CDR2 FNYEAQ. The CDR3 is 15 residues long.

The genes are TRBV28 and TRBJ2-7, with unresolved D. Looked up from germline, CDR1 is MDHEN and CDR2 is SYDVKM. V gave up 3 bases and J gave up 0 bases, with 24 bases separating them. The CDR3 has 19 amino acids. DNA of the CDR3: TGTGCCAGCAGTTTCTATGGCAGAGGTTTCGCGGATAGCTCCTACGAGCAGTACTTC. As protein: CASSFYGRGFADSSYEQYF.

The V call is TRBV18, the J call TRBJ2-1; possible D gene TRBD1, 6 bases. Germline V gene lookup returns CDR1 KGHSH and CDR2 LQKENI. Trimming shortened V by 6 bases and J by 4 bases, and 10 bases separated the two germline ends. The CDR3 length is 13 residues. CDR3 nucleotides: TGTGCCAGCTCTATGGACAGTTACAATGAGCAGTTCTTC. Translating it yields CASSMDSYNEQFF.

V gene TRBV7-9 combines with J gene TRBJ1-1; a possible D gene is TRBD1 (5 bases). The germline V gene has CDR1 SEHNR and CDR2 FQNEAQ (reference sequence). The ends were cut back, 0 bases at V and 3 bases at J, with 14 bases in the middle. The CDR3 totals 16 residues. The CDR3: CASSLAYGKGDTEAFF. CDR3 DNA: TGTGCCAGCAGCTTAGCTTATGGGAAAGGGGACACTGAAGCTTTCTTT. Supplemented by reference TRBV7-9 and TRBJ1-1, the full variable domain reads DTGVSQNPRHKITKRGQNVTFRCDPISEHNRLYWYRQTLGQGPEFLTYFQNEAQLEKSRLLSDRFSAERPKGSFSTLEIQRTEQGDSAMYLCASSLAYGKGDTEAFFGQGTRLTVV.

The chain combines TRBV2 with TRBJ1-2; 8 bases are shared with TRBD1. V shed 6 bases and J 4 bases; nucleotides not matched to a gene: 10. Germline CDR1 and CDR2: SNHLY and FYNNEI. The CDR3 has 15 residues. The CDR3 DNA reads TGTGCCAGCAGGGAGGGACAGGCGCGGATCTATGGCTACACCTTC. This translates into CASREGQARIYGYTF. The whole variable domain, remainder taken from reference TRBV2 and TRBJ1-2, is EPEVTQTPSHQVTQMGQEVILRCVPISNHLYFYWYRQILGQKVEFLVSFYNNEISEKSEIFDDQFSVERPDGSNFTLKIRSTKLEDSAMYFCASREGQARIYGYTFGSGTRLTVV.

The chain employs TRBV27 and TRBJ2-5, with D tentatively TRBD1 (6 bases). Germline V lookup: CDR1 MNHEY, CDR2 SMNVEV (reference sequence). The CDR3 has 14 residues. V was trimmed by 3 bases and J by 4 bases, leaving 12 bases between them. The CDR3 sequence is CASSFSGQRETQYF. The CDR3 nucleotides read TGTGCCAGCAGTTTCTCCGGACAGCGAGAGACCCAGTACTTC.

The rearrangement uses TRBV19 and TRBJ2-4, with 9 bases lining up with TRBD1. Looked up from germline, CDR1 is LNHDA and CDR2 is SQIVND (reference sequence). V dropped 7 bases and J dropped 12; count of bases not matched to a gene: 19. The CDR3 runs to 16 residues. CDR3 protein: CASKGGETGGPASQYF. The CDR3 bases are TGTGCCAGTAAGGGCGGGGAAACAGGGGGCCCAGCGTCTCAGTACTTC.

The count of this clone is one. The DNA of the CDR3 is TGTGCCAGCAGTGAAGAACAGCATAATGGCTACACCTTC. It codes for CASSEEQHNGYTF. V gene TRBV2 combines with J gene TRBJ1-2; no firm D call. From germline, CDR1 is SNHLY and CDR2 FYNNEI. The germline V and J ends were trimmed by 1 base and 6 bases, with 9 bases remaining between them. The CDR3 covers 13 residues.

This clone has a handful of counts. This rearrangement joins TRBV7-2 to TRBJ1-1; a possible D gene is TRBD1 (6 bases). Trimming removed 3 bases at V and 5 bases at J, with 16 bases between. Germline CDR1 SGHTA, CDR2 FQGNSA. The CDR3 spans 15 residues. CDR3 loop: CASSLRQAPRTEAFF. The CDR3 coding sequence is TGTGCCAGCAGCTTGAGACAGGCTCCGAGGACTGAAGCTTTCTTT.

This clone has only a few counts. This chain links TRBV6-5 with TRBJ2-7; D not resolved. Germline lookup yields CDR1 MNHEY and CDR2 SVGAGI. The CDR3 extends over 11 amino acids. Trimming took 6 bases from V and 7 from J, leaving 10 bases between them. The DNA for the CDR3 is TGTGCCAGCAGACAGTTTAGTGAGCAGTACTTC. Residues: CASRQFSEQYF.

CDR3 protein: CASSTDRDRRQHF. In DNA, the CDR3 is TGTGCCAGCAGTACAGACCGGGACAGGCGACAGCATTTT. The rearrangement uses TRBV6-5 and TRBJ1-5; 8 nucleotides line up with TRBD1. CDR3 size: 13 residues. Germline CDR1 reads MNHEY; CDR2 reads SVGAGI. V shed 5 bases and J 13 bases; nucleotides not matched to a gene: 10.

This sequence joins TRBV5-1 and TRBJ2-2, with 8 nucleotides matching TRBD1. Germline CDR1 is SGHRS and CDR2 is YFSETQ. Trimming took 0 bases from V and 6 from J; bases not matched to a gene: 4. This CDR3 has 15 amino acids. The CDR3 bases are TGCGCCAGCAGCTTGGCGGACAGGGAGGCCGGGGAGCTGTTTTTT. It encodes CASSLADREAGELFF.

This clone has only a few counts. The gene calls are TRBV20-1 and TRBJ1-2; 9 positions agree with TRBD1. This CDR3 comprises 11 residues. The germline gives CDR1 DFQATT, CDR2 SNEGSKA (reference sequence). J was trimmed by 8 bases and V by 5 bases; bases with no gene match: 3. CDR3 region: CSASTGGGYTF. The CDR3 nucleotides read TGCAGTGCTTCTACAGGGGGCGGCTACACCTTC.